A selection of T cell receptor beta chains follows, all from one sample in a study of tumor-infiltrating lymphocytes in localized non-small cell lung cancer. Assay used: immunoSEQ multiplex PCR; TCRdb lists only in-frame clones, some missing. Of about 23,000 clones in the sample, 73% were seen once. The sequenced sample consisted of lung tumor tissue. The receptors shown here come from a human donor with non-small cell lung cancer. The CDR3 runs from the conserved cysteine through the conserved F or W. A D gene is named only where the DNA matches it firmly. Rows may omit the clone size; those that give it use once, few, many or a size class.

CDR3aa: CATSREYGSYEQYF; CDR3nt: TGTGCCACCAGCAGAGAGTACGGCTCCTACGAGCAGTACTTC; v_gene: TRBV15; abundance: once; d_gene: -; j_gene: TRBJ2-7
CDR3aa: CAISEQGTTETQYF; CDR3nt: TGTGCCATCAGTGAACAGGGGACCACCGAGACCCAGTACTTC; v_gene: TRBV10-3; abundance: -; d_gene: TRBD1; j_gene: TRBJ2-5
CDR3aa: CASSASSLGPYGYTF; CDR3nt: TGTGCCAGCAGCGCGAGCAGTCTCGGGCCCTATGGCTACACCTTC; v_gene: TRBV9; abundance: -; d_gene: -; j_gene: TRBJ1-2
CDR3aa: CAWSVQGTNYGYTF; CDR3nt: TGTGCCTGGAGTGTACAAGGGACCAACTATGGCTACACCTTC; v_gene: TRBV30; abundance: few; d_gene: -; j_gene: TRBJ1-2
CDR3aa: CASSHSATGESYEQYF; CDR3nt: TGCGCCAGCAGCCACTCGGCGACAGGGGAGAGCTACGAGCAGTACTTC; v_gene: TRBV5-4; abundance: -; d_gene: TRBD1; j_gene: TRBJ2-7
CDR3aa: CASRVTGNTEAFF; CDR3nt: TGTGCCAGCAGAGTTACAGGGAACACTGAAGCTTTCTTT; v_gene: TRBV5-5; abundance: once; d_gene: -; j_gene: TRBJ1-1
CDR3aa: CASWAGTSSQDTQYF; CDR3nt: TGTGCCAGCTGGGCCGGGACTAGTTCACAAGATACGCAGTATTTT; v_gene: TRBV18; abundance: -; d_gene: TRBD2; j_gene: TRBJ2-3
CDR3aa: CASSWRGGSGNTIYF; CDR3nt: TGTGCCAGCAGCTGGAGAGGGGGCTCTGGAAACACCATATATTTT; v_gene: TRBV5-8; abundance: few; d_gene: -; j_gene: TRBJ1-3
CDR3aa: CASSGGYNSPLHF; CDR3nt: TGTGCCAGCAGTGGAGGGTATAATTCACCCCTCCACTTT; v_gene: TRBV6-6; abundance: -; d_gene: -; j_gene: TRBJ1-6
CDR3aa: CAASSGGANEQFF; CDR3nt: TGTGCCGCATCTAGCGGGGGGGCGAATGAGCAGTTCTTC; v_gene: TRBV15; abundance: -; d_gene: TRBD2; j_gene: TRBJ2-1
CDR3aa: CASSPEGPVERGYTF; CDR3nt: TGCGCCAGCAGCCCGGAGGGGCCAGTGGAGAGGGGCTACACCTTC; v_gene: TRBV5-1; abundance: -; d_gene: -; j_gene: TRBJ1-2
CDR3aa: CSVSPGNGYTF; CDR3nt: TGCAGCGTCTCGCCAGGGAATGGCTACACCTTC; v_gene: TRBV29-1; abundance: -; d_gene: -; j_gene: TRBJ1-2
CDR3aa: CASSTSGLPRLFF; CDR3nt: TGTGCCAGTAGTACCTCGGGGTTGCCGAGACTGTTTTTT; v_gene: TRBV19; abundance: -; d_gene: -; j_gene: TRBJ1-4
CDR3aa: CASSQGGTADFGYTF; CDR3nt: TGCGCCAGCAGCCAAGGTGGGACAGCTGATTTTGGCTACACCTTC; v_gene: TRBV4-3; abundance: -; d_gene: TRBD1; j_gene: TRBJ1-2
CDR3aa: CASSPPGTSGGATEQFF; CDR3nt: TGTGCCAGCTCACCACCGGGGACTAGCGGGGGGGCCACTGAGCAGTTCTTC; v_gene: TRBV18; abundance: -; d_gene: TRBD2; j_gene: TRBJ2-1
CDR3aa: CASSGTGTENSPLHF; CDR3nt: TGTGCCAGCAGTGGGACCGGGACAGAGAATTCACCCCTCCACTTT; v_gene: TRBV25-1; abundance: -; d_gene: TRBD1; j_gene: TRBJ1-6
CDR3aa: CSAHDGYEQYF; CDR3nt: TGCAGTGCTCATGACGGCTACGAGCAGTACTTC; v_gene: TRBV20-1; abundance: -; d_gene: -; j_gene: TRBJ2-7
CDR3aa: CASSLRGGGGPYEQYF; CDR3nt: TGTGCCAGCAGCCTAAGGGGTGGCGGGGGGCCCTACGAGCAGTACTTC; v_gene: TRBV7-2; abundance: -; d_gene: TRBD2; j_gene: TRBJ2-7
CDR3aa: CASRPGLAGRTDTQYF; CDR3nt: TGTGCCAGCAGGCCCGGACTAGCTGGACGGACAGATACGCAGTATTTT; v_gene: TRBV2; abundance: -; d_gene: TRBD2; j_gene: TRBJ2-3
CDR3aa: CASTGTSGVGRTVEQFF; CDR3nt: TGCGCCAGCACCGGGACTAGCGGGGTCGGACGTACGGTTGAGCAGTTCTTC; v_gene: TRBV5-1; abundance: -; d_gene: TRBD2; j_gene: TRBJ2-1
CDR3aa: CASSYTTVAGNEQFF; CDR3nt: TGTGCCAGCAGTTACACAACGGTCGCAGGGAATGAGCAGTTCTTC; v_gene: TRBV6-5; abundance: -; d_gene: -; j_gene: TRBJ2-1
CDR3aa: CSTLGLAGTYEQYF; CDR3nt: TGCAGCACACTGGGACTAGCGGGTACCTACGAGCAGTACTTC; v_gene: TRBV29-1; abundance: -; d_gene: TRBD2; j_gene: TRBJ2-7
CDR3aa: CASSLLGTGTFSGNTIYF; CDR3nt: TGTGCCAGCAGTTTATTGGGAACAGGGACCTTCTCTGGAAACACCATATATTTT; v_gene: TRBV28; abundance: -; d_gene: -; j_gene: TRBJ1-3
CDR3aa: CASSLGVSYEQYF; CDR3nt: TGTGCCAGCAGCTTAGGGGTATCCTACGAGCAGTACTTC; v_gene: TRBV11-3; abundance: few; d_gene: -; j_gene: TRBJ2-7
CDR3aa: CASSPERGRAGETQYF; CDR3nt: TGCGCCAGCAGCCCAGAGAGGGGTCGGGCGGGAGAGACCCAGTACTTC; v_gene: TRBV4-3; abundance: -; d_gene: -; j_gene: TRBJ2-5
CDR3aa: CASSYPETQYF; CDR3nt: TGTGCCAGCAGTTACCCAGAGACCCAGTACTTC; v_gene: TRBV6-6; abundance: few; d_gene: -; j_gene: TRBJ2-5
CDR3aa: CASSQGAGGYTF; CDR3nt: TGTGCCAGTAGTCAGGGGGCCGGTGGCTACACCTTC; v_gene: TRBV19; abundance: -; d_gene: TRBD1; j_gene: TRBJ1-2
CDR3aa: CASSLKGRGGYTF; CDR3nt: TGTGCCAGCAGCTTAAAGGGGAGAGGAGGCTACACCTTC; v_gene: TRBV7-9; abundance: -; d_gene: -; j_gene: TRBJ1-2
CDR3aa: CASSLVSGRSEAFF; CDR3nt: TGTGCCAGCAGCCTAGTATCAGGGAGGAGCGAAGCTTTCTTT; v_gene: TRBV7-8; abundance: -; d_gene: -; j_gene: TRBJ1-1
CDR3aa: CASSLAGQGSSPLHF; CDR3nt: TGTGCCAGCAGCTTAGCGGGACAAGGGAGTTCACCCCTCCACTTT; v_gene: TRBV7-2; abundance: -; d_gene: -; j_gene: TRBJ1-6
CDR3aa: CASSPGSGYSPLHF; CDR3nt: TGTGCCAGCAGTCCGGGATCGGGGTATTCACCCCTCCACTTT; v_gene: TRBV6-6; abundance: -; d_gene: -; j_gene: TRBJ1-6
CDR3aa: CASSRETSGRTDTQYF; CDR3nt: TGTGCCAGTAGCCGGGAAACTAGCGGACGCACAGATACGCAGTATTTT; v_gene: TRBV19; abundance: -; d_gene: TRBD2; j_gene: TRBJ2-3
CDR3aa: CASSTHNEQFF; CDR3nt: TGTGCCAGCAGCACCCACAATGAGCAGTTCTTC; v_gene: TRBV13; abundance: -; d_gene: -; j_gene: TRBJ2-1
CDR3aa: CASSQDEGTEQYF; CDR3nt: TGTGCCAGCAGTCAAGACGAGGGGACGGAGCAGTACTTC; v_gene: TRBV6-5; abundance: -; d_gene: -; j_gene: TRBJ2-7
CDR3aa: CASSPSRTASEAFF; CDR3nt: TGTGCCAGCAGCCCCTCAAGGACAGCTTCTGAAGCTTTCTTT; v_gene: TRBV7-2; abundance: once; d_gene: -; j_gene: TRBJ1-1
CDR3aa: CASSPRPGQNSGANVLTF; CDR3nt: TGTGCCAGCAGCCCTCGTCCGGGACAGAACTCTGGGGCCAACGTCCTGACTTTC; v_gene: TRBV7-8; abundance: few; d_gene: TRBD1; j_gene: TRBJ2-6
CDR3aa: CASSSPSRDLGDGYTF; CDR3nt: TGTGCCAGCAGCTCTCCATCCCGGGACTTAGGGGATGGCTACACCTTC; v_gene: TRBV7-9; abundance: few; d_gene: -; j_gene: TRBJ1-2
CDR3aa: CASSLPGLAGDTDTQYF; CDR3nt: TGCGCCAGCAGCCTACCGGGACTAGCGGGGGACACAGATACGCAGTATTTT; v_gene: TRBV5-1; abundance: -; d_gene: TRBD2; j_gene: TRBJ2-3
CDR3aa: CASSVDRTGGLGTEAFF; CDR3nt: TGTGCCAGCAGCGTAGATAGGACAGGGGGATTAGGCACTGAAGCTTTCTTT; v_gene: TRBV9; abundance: -; d_gene: TRBD1; j_gene: TRBJ1-1
CDR3aa: CASSSDWRGGGELFF; CDR3nt: TGTGCCAGCAGCTCAGACTGGCGGGGGGGCGGGGAGCTGTTTTTT; v_gene: TRBV2; abundance: -; d_gene: TRBD2; j_gene: TRBJ2-2
CDR3aa: CASKDQSSGNTIYF; CDR3nt: TGTGCCTCCAAGGACCAAAGCTCTGGAAACACCATATATTTT; v_gene: TRBV10-3; abundance: -; d_gene: -; j_gene: TRBJ1-3
CDR3aa: CASSEIGYYGTDTQYF; CDR3nt: TGTGCCAGCAGTGAGATAGGGTATTATGGCACAGATACGCAGTATTTT; v_gene: TRBV9; abundance: -; d_gene: -; j_gene: TRBJ2-3